One T cell receptor (beta chain) is described in this entry. The data were taken from a study of blood T cell repertoires in COVID-19. Per the authors' pipeline: Quantification of nucleated cells was approximated via reference gene primer amplification. Sequencing was performed with immunoSEQ multiplex PCR; in TCRdb, only in-frame clones are kept and a portion is missing. V and J calls and clone size are copied from that table; D and trimming were computed from the DNA. Among fewer than 200,000 clones listed, 84% were seen once. This CDR3 spans 15 amino acids. CDR1 and CDR2 (germline): SNHLY, FYNNEI. Trimming removed 2 bases at V and 1 base at J, with 9 bases between.

This receptor was obtained from a man between 65 and 85 years old with active or convalescent COVID-19. The gene calls are TRBV2 and TRBJ1-5, with TRBD1 as a possible D gene (5 bases). Sequenced input: peripheral blood. For the CDR3, the DNA is TGTGCCAGCAGTGAACGACAGTTAAGCAATCAGCCCCAGCATTTT. Protein product: CASSERQLSNQPQHF.